The T cell receptor beta chain described here comes from a study of T cell repertoires in cytomegalovirus infection. This clonotype was found many times. The antigen is not known. General observations from the study: The cumulative frequency of public TCR beta families distinguished individuals who carried CMV together with the relevant HLA. CMV-specific HLA-C-restricted TCR beta clonotypes dominated the ex vivo response.

TCRdb passed the reads through MiXCR, listing each CDR3 protein once. The table records approximately 500,000 distinct CDR3 sequences, approximately 15% of them present only once. V dropped 3 bases and J dropped 3 bases, with 9 bases sitting between them. This CDR3 has 13 residues. The sequence came from a human donor in good health (CMV status not recorded). Some clones in this sample may be carry-over from other donors' samples. This chain connects TRBV12-3 or TRBV12-4 to TRBJ2-7; a possible D gene is TRBD2 (6 bases). Sequencing was carried out using CD8+ T cells from PBMCs. The CDR3 nucleotides are TGTGCCAGCAGTTTGGCGGGGTACTACGAGCAGTACTTC. Protein sequence: CASSLAGYYEQYF.